The 2 T cell receptor beta chains listed next were all sequenced from one sample in a study of blood T cell repertoires in COVID-19 (dated by TCRdb to 2019 to 2021). The library was prepared using the immunoSEQ multiplex PCR assay. This immuneACCESS table, as held by TCRdb, lists in-frame sequences with V and J called but not all clones. Of the missing ones, under half trace to an unresolved V gene in checked studies; the others have no known cause. This sample holds 300,000 to 350,000 clones; approximately 86% were observed only once. The ten biggest clones cover just over 9.5% of the sample. Sequencing used peripheral blood. These receptor sequences come from a man between 25 and 39 years old with COVID-19, enrolled during active disease.

V gene TRBV29-1 combines with J gene TRBJ2-1; 8 nucleotides align to TRBD1. The V gene's germline CDR1 is SQVTM and CDR2 ANQGSEA. Trimming took 6 bases from V and 5 from J; bases not matched to a gene: 12. The CDR3 runs 15 residues. In nucleotides, the CDR3 is TGCAGCGTCCAGTGGACAGGGATGGTGAACAATGAGCAGTTCTTC. Translation: CSVQWTGMVNNEQFF.

The chain combines TRBV7-2 with TRBJ2-6, with D tentatively TRBD2 (6 bases). Germline V CDR1 and CDR2: SGHTA, FQGNSA. CDR3 length equals 16 residues. The germline V and J ends were trimmed by 0 bases and 1 base, with 7 bases remaining between them. Written as DNA, the CDR3 is TGTGCCAGCAGCTTAGCGGGACTTTCTGGGGCCAACGTCCTGACTTTC. This encodes CASSLAGLSGANVLTF.